A single sample gave rise to the 30 T cell receptor beta chains below, sequenced in a study of blood T cell repertoires in COVID-19. Only in-frame clones appear in the TCRdb table, and some are missing; sequencing was by immunoSEQ multiplex PCR. Of about 170,000 clones listed, approximately 84% are singletons. What was sequenced was peripheral blood. The receptors were sampled from a man aged 40-50 years who had recovered from COVID-19.

This clone was picked up one time. The rearrangement links TRBV5-8 to TRBJ2-2; maybe TRBD1 (6 bases). Trimming removed 5 bases at V and 7 bases at J, with 9 bases between. Per the germline V gene, CDR1 is SGHTS and CDR2 is YDEGEE. The CDR3 extends over 12 amino acids. CDR3 residues: CASRQGHGELFF. The CDR3 nucleotides are TGTGCCAGCAGACAGGGCCACGGGGAGCTGTTTTTT.

This clone has only a few counts. The rearrangement uses TRBV28 and TRBJ1-3; 7 nucleotides match TRBD1. This CDR3 has 15 amino acids. Germline lookup yields CDR1 MDHEN and CDR2 SYDVKM. J was trimmed by 2 bases and V by 5 bases; bases with no gene match: 6. Here the CDR3 DNA reads TGTGCCAGCAGTCCCTTACAGGGGACTGGAAACACCATATATTTT. It is translated as CASSPLQGTGNTIYF.

The CDR3 DNA reads TGTGCCAGCAGCTTCGGGACTATTGAAGCTTTCTTT. Translated, it gives CASSFGTIEAFF. J is TRBJ1-1 and V is TRBV5-6; possibly TRBD1 for D (5 bases). The CDR3 is 12 amino acids. Trimming removed 2 bases at V and 7 bases at J, with 9 bases between. The germline V gene has CDR1 SGHDT and CDR2 YYEEEE. The full variable domain, with the rest looked up from reference TRBV5-6 and TRBJ1-1, is DAGVTQSPTHLIKTRGQQVTLRCSPKSGHDTVSWYQQALGQGPQFIFQYYEEEERQRGNFPDRFSGHQFPNYSSELNVNALLLGDSALYLCASSFGTIEAFFGQGTRLTVV.

Only one count was recorded for this clone. The genes are TRBV19 and TRBJ2-6; D is possibly TRBD2 (5 bases). The germline V and J ends were trimmed by 5 bases and 0 bases, with 11 bases remaining between them. Germline V gene sequence: CDR1 LNHDA, CDR2 SQIVND (reference sequence). The CDR3 has 16 residues. For the CDR3, the DNA is TGTGCCAGTAGTGGGGAGACAATCTCTGGGGCCAACGTCCTGACTTTC. Residues: CASSGETISGANVLTF.

This clone was observed a few times. The same CDR3 is also encoded by other DNA sequences in this sample. The chain joins TRBV12-3 or TRBV12-4 to TRBJ1-1; D ambiguous. The CDR3 consists of 12 residues. V was shortened by 2 bases and J by 4 bases, with 5 bases between the two germline ends. The CDR3 sequence: CASSLRGTEAFF. The CDR3 DNA reads as TGTGCCAGCAGTTTACGGGGCACTGAAGCTTTCTTT.

The V call is TRBV19, the J call TRBJ2-1; 12 nucleotides align to TRBD2. The CDR3 is 15 amino acids. The germline V gene has CDR1 LNHDA and CDR2 SQIVND (reference sequence). With 2 bases clipped from V and 16 bases from J, the junction kept 12 bases outside the gene matches. CDR3 in amino acids: CASSIRASGRVIKFF. In nucleotides, the CDR3 is TGTGCCAGTAGTATAAGGGCTAGCGGGAGGGTTATAAAATTCTTC.

The genes are TRBV19 and TRBJ1-1; D not certain. The CDR3 covers 17 residues. V lost 10 bases, J lost 0 bases, and 24 bases lay in between. Germline CDR1 and CDR2: LNHDA and SQIVND (reference sequence). The DNA of the CDR3 is TGTGCCATCCTACCATCGAGGCAGACTACCTTGAACACTGAAGCTTTCTTT. Amino acid sequence: CAILPSRQTTLNTEAFF.

CDR3 residues: CASSLGRGGGEKLFF. The CDR3 coding sequence is TGTGCCAGCAGCTTGGGGAGGGGAGGAGGCGAAAAACTGTTTTTT. V is TRBV7-9 and J is TRBJ1-4; tentatively, D is TRBD1 (5 bases). Trimming removed 3 bases at V and 8 bases at J, with 16 bases between. Germline CDR1 and CDR2: SEHNR and FQNEAQ (reference sequence). The CDR3 totals 15 residues.

The gene calls are TRBV4-2 and TRBJ1-1; D remains ambiguous. CDR1 and CDR2 (germline): LGHNA, YNFKEQ. This CDR3 is 16 amino acids long. V lost 7 bases to trimming and J lost 3 bases, with 21 bases between them. The CDR3 DNA follows: TGTGCCAGCACCTCCGATTTAGAGGCCAAATACACTGAAGCTTTCTTT. Its protein is CASTSDLEAKYTEAFF.

The chain links TRBV25-1 to TRBJ1-1; D remains ambiguous. CDR1 MGHDK and CDR2 SYGVNS come from the germline V gene. The CDR3 has 13 amino acids. V gave up 7 bases and J gave up 9 bases, with 18 bases separating them. The CDR3 sequence is CASTSVGVRQAFF. CDR3 nucleotide sequence: TGTGCCAGCACCTCGGTCGGGGTTAGGCAAGCTTTCTTT. The full variable domain, in which reference TRBV25-1 and TRBJ1-1 provide the parts outside the CDR3, is EADIYQTPRYLVIGTGKKITLECSQTMGHDKMYWYQQDPGMELHLIHYSYGVNSTEKGDLSSESTVSRIRTEHFPLTLESARPSHTSQYLCASTSVGVRQAFFGQGTRLTVV.

Of note for this clone: At one end, the junction sequence differs from germline, possibly due to a read error. The chain carries TRBV5-8 and TRBJ2-3; the D is unclear. Germline V gene lookup returns CDR1 SGHTS and CDR2 YDEGEE. This CDR3 is 12 amino acids long. The CDR3 spells CASNLLTDTQYF. CDR3 nucleotides: TGTGCCAGCAACTTGCTCACAGATACGCAGTATTTT.

This chain connects TRBV28 to TRBJ1-6; 8 bases line up with TRBD1. Germline values: CDR1 MDHEN, CDR2 SYDVKM. This CDR3 comprises 19 residues. After removal of 3 bases from V and 0 bases from J, the junction contained 10 bases not matched to a gene. CDR3: CASSFPPTGDSSYNSPLHF. Written as DNA, the CDR3 is TGTGCCAGCAGTTTCCCGCCGACAGGGGATAGCTCCTATAATTCACCCCTCCACTTT.

CDR3: CASSQGPNEQFF. The CDR3 coding sequence is TGTGCCAGCAGCCAGGGGCCCAATGAGCAGTTCTTC. The chain recombines TRBV3-1 (or the pseudogene TRBV3-2) with TRBJ2-1; maybe TRBD1 (5 bases). V was cut by 3 bases and J by 6 bases, with 6 bases left in between. The CDR3 sequence is 12 residues long. Germline V lookup: CDR1 LGHDT, CDR2 YNNKEL (reference sequence).

The J gene is TRBJ2-5, the V gene TRBV6-5, with D hard to call. V lost 6 bases and J lost 1, with 9 bases in between. The CDR3 covers 13 residues. Germline CDR1 MNHEY, CDR2 SVGAGI. In DNA form, the CDR3 reads TGTGCCAGCAGACATCGACTCCAAGAGACCCAGTACTTC. Its protein is CASRHRLQETQYF.

This clone was observed at least ten times. V gene TRBV15 combines with J gene TRBJ1-2; D remains ambiguous. Germline CDR1 reads LNHNV; CDR2 reads YYDKDF (reference sequence). V dropped 3 bases and J dropped 1 base, with 12 bases sitting between them. The CDR3 consists of 15 residues. Here the CDR3 reads CATSSGEGFNYGYTF. The CDR3 DNA reads as TGTGCCACCAGCAGCGGGGAGGGATTTAACTATGGCTACACCTTC.

The V gene is TRBV7-3, the J gene TRBJ2-2, with TRBD2 matching 7 bases. The junction had 12 bases not matched to a gene; V was cut back by 5 bases and J by 3 bases. CDR1 and CDR2 from the germline V gene are SGHTA and FQGTGA. The CDR3 spans 17 residues. The DNA for the CDR3 is TGTGCCAGCAGCCCCAACCGGGGCGGGGGACACACCGGGGAGCTGTTTTTT. Protein product: CASSPNRGGGHTGELFF.

The chain couples TRBV30 to TRBJ2-5; D is possibly TRBD1 (5 bases). This CDR3 is built from 15 residues. The V gene lost 0 bases and the J gene lost 2 bases, with 13 bases spanning the gap. Germline V gives CDR1 GTSNPN, CDR2 SVGIG (reference sequence). CDR3 residues: CAWSVTGLKQETQYF. The CDR3 DNA reads TGTGCCTGGAGTGTCACAGGTCTGAAACAAGAGACCCAGTACTTC. Full variable domain (outside the CDR3, taken from reference TRBV30 and TRBJ2-5): SQTIHQWPATLVQPVGSPLSLECTVEGTSNPNLYWYRQAAGRGLQLLFYSVGIGQISSEVPQNLSASRPQDRQFILSSKKLLLSDSGFYLCAWSVTGLKQETQYFGPGTRLLVL.

The V and J genes are TRBV7-2 and TRBJ2-1; tentatively, D is TRBD2 (5 bases). V shed 5 bases and J shed 6 bases, with 8 bases lying between them. CDR1 SGHTA and CDR2 FQGNSA come from the germline V gene. This CDR3 is 12 amino acids long. The CDR3 region is CASSVDFNEQFF. CDR3 bases: TGTGCCAGCAGCGTGGACTTCAATGAGCAGTTCTTC.

The CDR3 reads CASRGGMAYEQYF. The CDR3, as DNA: TGTGCCAGCAGGGGGGGGATGGCCTACGAGCAGTACTTC. The V and J genes are TRBV28 and TRBJ2-7, with 7 bases fitting TRBD2. Trimming took 6 bases from V and 2 from J; bases not matched to a gene: 4. The germline V gene encodes CDR1 MDHEN and CDR2 SYDVKM. This CDR3 is 13 amino acids long.

A single count supports this clone. The rearrangement uses TRBV9 and TRBJ2-3; maybe TRBD2 (6 bases). Germline V gene data show CDR1 as SGDLS and CDR2 as YYNGEE. This CDR3 is 15 amino acids long. With 2 bases removed from V and 2 bases from J, the gap between germline ends came to 12 bases. DNA of the CDR3: TGTGCCAGCAGCGTGGGACTCTCGAACACAGATACGCAGTATTTT. Its translation: CASSVGLSNTDTQYF. The whole variable domain, filled in from reference TRBV9 and TRBJ2-3, reads DSGVTQTPKHLITATGQRVTLRCSPRSGDLSVYWYQQSLDQGLQFLIQYYNGEERAKGNILERFSAQQFPDLHSELNLSSLELGDSALYFCASSVGLSNTDTQYFGPGTRLTVL.

DNA for the CDR3: TGTGCCATCAGTGACCTCGACAGGCCCCCTGGCTACACCTTC. Amino acids: CAISDLDRPPGYTF. V usage is TRBV10-3 and J usage is TRBJ1-2; D is possibly TRBD1 (6 bases). The ends were cut back, 3 bases at V and 7 bases at J, with 15 bases in the middle. Germline V gene sequence: CDR1 ENHRY, CDR2 SYGVKD. This CDR3 has 14 residues.

The chain links TRBV11-2 to TRBJ1-3; 8 bases are shared with TRBD1. The CDR3 covers 15 residues. V shed 3 bases and J 6 bases; nucleotides not matched to a gene: 7. CDR1 is SGHAT and CDR2 is FQNNGV in the germline V gene. The CDR3 DNA follows: TGTGCCAGCAGCTTCCTGACAGGGGCTCCAAACACCATATATTTT. Amino acid sequence: CASSFLTGAPNTIYF.

The V gene is TRBV5-8, the J gene TRBJ2-7; 14 bases match TRBD2. V shed 2 bases and J 6 bases; nucleotides not matched to a gene: 10. There are 17 residues in the CDR3. In germline, CDR1 is SGHTS, CDR2 YDEGEE. The CDR3 loop is CASSFGTSGSWRGEQYF. The CDR3 DNA reads as TGTGCCAGCAGCTTCGGGACTAGCGGGAGTTGGAGGGGCGAGCAGTACTTC. The full variable domain, completed using reference TRBV5-8 and TRBJ2-7, is EAGVTQSPTHLIKTRGQQATLRCSPISGHTSVYWYQQALGLGLQFLLWYDEGEERNRGNFPPRFSGRQFPNYSSELNVNALELEDSALYLCASSFGTSGSWRGEQYFGPGTRLTVT.

The chain employs TRBV4-3 and TRBJ2-7; the D is unclear. CDR3 length: 14 amino acids. The ends were cut back, 1 base at V and 2 bases at J, with 9 bases in the middle. CDR1 and CDR2 (germline): LGHNA, YSLEER. This chain's CDR3 is CASSQGQATYEQYF. CDR3 bases: TGCGCCAGCAGCCAAGGGCAGGCAACCTACGAGCAGTACTTC.

The gene calls are TRBV6-5 and TRBJ1-2, with TRBD1 identical over 11 bases. This CDR3 is 12 amino acids long. J was trimmed by 7 bases and V by 6 bases; bases with no gene match: 1. Germline lookup yields CDR1 MNHEY and CDR2 SVGAGI. CDR3 amino acids: CASRDRGLGYTF. The CDR3 DNA reads TGTGCCAGCAGGGACAGGGGGCTTGGCTACACCTTC.

The chain is built from TRBV7-8 and TRBJ1-1; D unresolved. The germline V gene encodes CDR1 SGHVS and CDR2 FQNEAQ. Trimming shortened V by 0 bases and J by 4 bases, and 15 bases separated the two germline ends. The CDR3 spans 16 residues. The CDR3 DNA follows: TGTGCCAGCAGCTTAGCGTTTCGGGGAGGGAGCACTGAAGCTTTCTTT. Its translation: CASSLAFRGGSTEAFF.

The chain links TRBV2 to TRBJ2-3; 10 nucleotides agree with TRBD2. Germline CDR1 is SNHLY and CDR2 is FYNNEI. The trim removed 10 bases at V and 3 bases at J, leaving 1 base unmatched. The CDR3 is made up of 12 amino acids. CDR3 sequence (DNA): TGTGCCACTAGCGGGAGAACAGATACGCAGTATTTT. Translated: CATSGRTDTQYF.

J is TRBJ2-5 and V is TRBV3-1 (or the pseudogene TRBV3-2); no reliable D call. The CDR3 contains 13 residues. Trimming cost V 2 bases and J 4 bases, with 8 bases left between them. Per the germline V gene, CDR1 is LGHDT and CDR2 is YNNKEL (reference sequence). The CDR3 sequence: CASSQLPPETQYF. The CDR3, as DNA: TGTGCCAGCAGCCAACTTCCCCCAGAGACCCAGTACTTC.

This clone was found many times. This sequence joins TRBV19 and TRBJ2-7, with D hard to call. The CDR3 length is 14 residues. Germline V gene lookup returns CDR1 LNHDA and CDR2 SQIVND (reference sequence). The V and J ends lost 7 bases and 0 bases respectively, with 13 bases between them. This CDR3 reads CASKSSLSSYEQYF. Written as DNA, the CDR3 is TGTGCCAGTAAAAGCTCCCTAAGCTCCTACGAGCAGTACTTC.

This clone came up once. V gene TRBV2 combines with J gene TRBJ1-4, with D perhaps matching TRBD1 (5 bases). CDR3 size: 11 residues. Germline lookup yields CDR1 SNHLY and CDR2 FYNNEI. Deletions cut 6 bases from V and 12 bases from J, with 11 bases between. The CDR3 DNA is TGTGCCAGCAGAGACAGTTTGCAACTGTTTTTT. It specifies CASRDSLQLFF.